Sequencing of this T cell receptor (beta chain) was carried out in a study of blood T cell repertoires in COVID-19. Overall study context: Collection of acute and convalescent COVID-19 samples took place in the United States, Italy and Spain. PBMCs, B-cell-depleted T cells, or T cells were the source of the cDNA or gDNA that made up the material.

The V gene's germline CDR1 is SGHNT and CDR2 YENEEA. This CDR3 contains 14 residues. V shed 0 bases and J shed 7 bases, with 7 bases lying between them. Per the original methods: For nucleated cells, counts were estimated from reference gene primer amplification. TCRdb's copy holds only in-frame clones and misses some; the assay was immunoSEQ multiplex PCR. V and J calls and clone size follow that table, whereas D and trimming were derived from the DNA. Of 200,000 to 250,000 clones in the sample, more than 65% are singletons; the top ten hold less than 4%. Input material: peripheral blood. This TCR derives from a woman aged 80 or over with acute or convalescent COVID-19. The chain recombines TRBV11-3 with TRBJ1-6; D unresolved. The CDR3 loop reads CASSLETPNSPLHF. As DNA, the CDR3 is TGTGCCAGCAGCTTAGAGACACCGAATTCACCCCTCCACTTT.